The entry that follows covers one T cell receptor (beta chain) sequence. Its recognized antigen is unknown. There are no base qualities to consult, and no much larger clone falls within one base. This entry belongs to a study of Ad26.COV2.S vaccination and SARS-CoV-2 variants (dated by TCRdb to the early 2020s). With respect to the entire study: Donors in the vaccine arm were drawn from COV1001, a multicentre, randomized, double-blind, placebo-controlled phase I-IIa trial testing Ad26.COV2.S in healthy adults. Investigators did not know the trial group allocation while performing experiments and assessing outcomes. The TCR-sequenced set comprised around 30 samples: about 19 Ad26.COV2.S vaccine recipients, 5 placebo recipients and 8 SARS-CoV-2 convalescent individuals. Dosing of Ad26.COV2.S was intramuscular, at either 5x10^10 or 1x10^11 viral particles, delivered as one shot or as two shots spaced 56 days apart. TCRbeta repertoire sequencing was used to assess the specificity and breadth of SARS-CoV-2-reactive T cell receptors after Ad26.COV2.S vaccination. Participants in the trial were split at random into five groups of five each, receiving low-dose or high-dose Ad26.COV2.S once or twice, or else placebo on both occasions. General study outcomes and caveats: Comparing responses between vaccine doses or regimens was not something the study was powered to do. Vaccine and placebo recipients had similar non-spike TCR breadth, a finding consistent with the vaccine containing only spike. Compared with placebo recipients, Ad26.COV2.S recipients showed higher spike-specific TCR breadth (P = 0.0014). After vaccination, spike-specific CD8+ and CD4+ T cell responses were reported to show substantial breadth. It was noted by the authors that total T cell responses may have been underestimated by the TCR breadth and depth analyses.

Taken with the paper, the label for treatment or condition translates to: about 20 received Ad26.COV2.S at low or high dose, single or two shots; several received placebo; per-sample allocation not given. For vaccine and placebo recipients, repertoires were sequenced using samples collected on day 63 after the first injection. Cohort 1b enrolled roughly 25 adults aged 18-55 years at a single site in Boston, USA, between 29 July and 7 August 2020. As a vaccine, Ad26.COV2.S was a replication-incompetent adenovirus type 26 vector that expressed a prefusion-stabilized SARS-CoV-2 spike protein derived from the original Wuhan strain. TCRbeta CDR3 regions were sequenced with the immunoSEQ Assay. After extraction, genomic DNA underwent amplification by bias-controlled multiplex PCR, followed by high-throughput sequencing. As for how the authors treated the data: To quantify the absolute abundance of each unique TCRbeta CDR3 region, sequences were collapsed and filtered. T cell fraction was estimated by normalizing TCRbeta template counts to usable DNA, with usable DNA measured through amplification of reference genes found in all nucleated cells. Repertoire TCRs were annotated as SARS-CoV-2-specific by exact matching of V gene, CDR3 amino acid sequence and J gene to a known reactive TCR set. The reference SARS-CoV-2 TCR set was obtained from MIRA and was filtered for enrichment in COVID-19-positive ImmuneCODE repertoires, whereby public or cross-reactive TCRs were removed. Drawing on the MIRA antigens, annotated TCRs were analysed further at the level of specific ORF or position within ORF. Breadth was defined as the number of annotated unique rearrangements divided by the total number of unique productive rearrangements, and depth was defined as the summed frequency of the annotated unique rearrangements. TCR breadth was compared between groups using two-sided Wilcoxon rank-sum tests. TCRdb retrieved this table from immuneACCESS and kept in-frame rearrangements only. Not all clones are present; in checked studies, unresolved V genes account for under half, and no reason is known for the remainder. V and J calls and clone size are given by that table; D and trimming were obtained from the DNA. Counted in this sample were nearly 400,000 clones; 75% to 90% of them appeared once. 1.5% to 2% of the sample is taken by the ten largest.

The CDR3 measures 16 amino acids from cysteine to phenylalanine. The sequence is cut down to CDR3 DNA, 48 bases in frame from base 1. Germline trimming amounts to 2 bases on V and 4 bases on J, with 6 as the count of junction bases outside the gene matches. The germline V gene specifies MNHEY as CDR1 and SVGAGI as CDR2. This receptor was obtained from a person aged 18-65 years who received the Ad26.COV2.S COVID-19 vaccine or a placebo. The chain links TRBV6-5 with TRBJ2-1; 9 bases in the junction line up with TRBD1. This sample comprised peripheral blood, obtained in a trial of Ad26.COV2.S vaccine versus placebo. The CDR3 has the sequence CASSYLGTGRYNEQFF. Read as DNA, the sequence is TGTGCCAGCAGTTACCTCGGGACAGGGAGATACAATGAGCAGTTCTTC.